Included here is one TCR beta chain sequence, with context. The target antigen is unknown. The patients chosen for sequencing had shown expansion of CD8+CD57+ cells (detected by flow cytometry). Blood sampling was performed on the patients, and none of them had received therapy by then. The CDR3 is 14 residues long. Germline V CDR1 and CDR2: SGDLS, YYNGEE. The V segment lost 5 bases and the J segment 4 bases; nucleotides outside the gene matches: 8. The data were taken from a study of CD8+CD57+ T cells in acquired aplastic anemia. Overall study: Mean DNA quantity obtained from sorted CD4+ and CD8+ cells was approximately 3 ug. Overall study findings and caveats: Patients had roughly 31 CD8+ CDR3 sequences in common with controls (the shared set).

Genomic DNA templated the TCR beta VDJ and CDR3 profiling. Using its own MiXCR run on the reads, TCRdb lists one record per CDR3 protein. The sample lists under 350,000 distinct CDR3 sequences; 50% to 65% were seen once. The chain combines TRBV9 with TRBJ1-2; the match to TRBD1 covers 7 bases. The sequencing sample was made of sorted CD4+, CD8+, or CD8+CD57+ T cells (not recorded which) from PBMCs. This receptor was taken from a human donor with aplastic anemia. The CDR3: CASRTQGNSYGYTF. For the CDR3, the DNA is TGTGCCAGCAGGACACAGGGGAACAGCTATGGCTACACCTTC.